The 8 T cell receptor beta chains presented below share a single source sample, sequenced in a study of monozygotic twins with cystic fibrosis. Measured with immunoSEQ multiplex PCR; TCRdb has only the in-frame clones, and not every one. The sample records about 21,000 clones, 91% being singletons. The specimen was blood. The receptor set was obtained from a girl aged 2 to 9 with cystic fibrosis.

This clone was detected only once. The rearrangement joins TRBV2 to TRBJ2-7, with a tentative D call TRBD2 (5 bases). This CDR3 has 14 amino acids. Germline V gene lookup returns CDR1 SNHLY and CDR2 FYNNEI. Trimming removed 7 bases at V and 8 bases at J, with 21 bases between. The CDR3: CASKKDGGSDKQYF. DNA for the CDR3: TGTGCCAGCAAGAAGGACGGCGGGTCTGACAAGCAGTACTTC.

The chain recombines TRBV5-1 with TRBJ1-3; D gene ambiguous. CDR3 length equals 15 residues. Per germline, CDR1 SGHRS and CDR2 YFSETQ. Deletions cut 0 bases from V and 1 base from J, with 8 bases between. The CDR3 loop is CASSLGMRSGNTIYF. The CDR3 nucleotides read TGCGCCAGCAGCTTGGGTATGAGGTCTGGAAACACCATATATTTT.

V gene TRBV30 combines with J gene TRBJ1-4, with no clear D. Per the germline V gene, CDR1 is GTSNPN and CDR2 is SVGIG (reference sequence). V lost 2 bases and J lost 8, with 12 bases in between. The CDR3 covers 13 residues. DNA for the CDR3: TGTGCCTGGAGTTTTTCCCGAGCAGAAAAACTGTTTTTT. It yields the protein CAWSFSRAEKLFF.

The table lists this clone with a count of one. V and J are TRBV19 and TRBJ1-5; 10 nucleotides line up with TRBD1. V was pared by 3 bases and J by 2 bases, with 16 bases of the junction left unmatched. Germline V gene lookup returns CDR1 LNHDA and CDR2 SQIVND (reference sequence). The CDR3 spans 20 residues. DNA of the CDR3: TGTGCCAGTAGTATTGCCCCCTCACCGGGACAGGGGTACGGCAATCAGCCCCAGCATTTT. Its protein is CASSIAPSPGQGYGNQPQHF.

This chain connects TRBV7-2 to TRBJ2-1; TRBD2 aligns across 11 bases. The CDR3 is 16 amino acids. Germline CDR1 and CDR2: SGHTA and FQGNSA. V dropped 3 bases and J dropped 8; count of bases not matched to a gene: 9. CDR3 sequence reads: CASSFQRLAGIHEQFF. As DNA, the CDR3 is TGTGCCAGCAGCTTCCAAAGACTAGCGGGAATCCATGAGCAGTTCTTC.

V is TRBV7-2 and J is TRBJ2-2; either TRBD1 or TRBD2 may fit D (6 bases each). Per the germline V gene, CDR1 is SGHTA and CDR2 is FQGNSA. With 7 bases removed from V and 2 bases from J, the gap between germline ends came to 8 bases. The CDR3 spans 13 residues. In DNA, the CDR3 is TGTGCCAGCAAGGGGGGTAACACCGGGGAGCTGTTTTTT. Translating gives CASKGGNTGELFF.

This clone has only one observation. The CDR3 loop is CASSVDRGYSPLHF. The CDR3 nucleotides read TGTGCCAGCAGTGTGGACAGGGGGTATTCACCCCTCCACTTT. V is TRBV2 and J is TRBJ1-6, with 10 bases that match TRBD1. The CDR3 runs to 14 residues. Germline V gene data show CDR1 as SNHLY and CDR2 as FYNNEI. V lost 4 bases and J lost 8; bases outside the gene matches: 2.

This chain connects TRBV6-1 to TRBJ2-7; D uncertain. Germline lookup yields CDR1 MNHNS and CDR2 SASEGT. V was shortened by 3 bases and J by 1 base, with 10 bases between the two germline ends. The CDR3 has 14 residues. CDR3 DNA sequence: TGTGCCAGCAGTGATGGCAGGCTTTCCTACGAGCAGTACTTC. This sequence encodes CASSDGRLSYEQYF.